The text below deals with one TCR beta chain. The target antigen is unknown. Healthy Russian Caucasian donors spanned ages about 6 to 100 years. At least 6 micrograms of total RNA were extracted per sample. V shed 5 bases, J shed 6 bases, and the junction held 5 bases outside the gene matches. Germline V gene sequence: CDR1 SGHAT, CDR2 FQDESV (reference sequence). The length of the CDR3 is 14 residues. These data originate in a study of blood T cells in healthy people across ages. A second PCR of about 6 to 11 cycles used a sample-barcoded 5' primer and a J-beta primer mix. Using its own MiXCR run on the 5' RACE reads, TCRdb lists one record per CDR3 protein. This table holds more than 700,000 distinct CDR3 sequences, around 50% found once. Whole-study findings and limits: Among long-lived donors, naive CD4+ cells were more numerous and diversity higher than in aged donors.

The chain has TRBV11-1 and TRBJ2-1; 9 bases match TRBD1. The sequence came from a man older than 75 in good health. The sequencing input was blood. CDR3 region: CASSRGQGRNEQFF. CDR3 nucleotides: TGTGCCAGCAGCCGGGGACAGGGCCGCAATGAGCAGTTCTTC.